The 8 T cell receptor beta chains presented below share a single source sample, sequenced in a study of blood T cells in healthy people across ages. Through a sample-barcoded 5' primer and a J-beta primer mix, a second PCR was run for roughly 7 to 12 cycles. TCRdb independently ran MiXCR on the 5' RACE reads; one entry per CDR3 protein. The sample records some 920,000 distinct CDR3 sequences, roughly 51% being singletons. Sequencing was carried out using blood. The receptor set was obtained from an older woman in good health.

The chain recombines TRBV2 with TRBJ2-7; 8 nucleotides align to TRBD1. CDR3 length: 15 residues. V lost 1 base, J lost 7 bases, and 9 bases stayed unmatched. Per the germline V gene, CDR1 is SNHLY and CDR2 is FYNNEI. The CDR3 here is CASSEGGTGKREQYF. In DNA form, the CDR3 reads TGTGCCAGCAGTGAAGGAGGGACAGGAAAAAGGGAGCAGTACTTC.

The chain joins TRBV3-1 to TRBJ1-2; TRBD1 is a possible D gene (5 bases). Germline-derived CDR1 and CDR2 are LGHDT and YNNKEL (reference sequence). V was trimmed by 3 bases and J by 2 bases, leaving 13 bases between them. This CDR3 contains 15 residues. The chain's CDR3 is CASSQPGRKNYGYTF. The CDR3 nucleotides read TGTGCCAGCAGCCAGCCGGGGCGGAAGAACTATGGCTACACCTTC.

This clonotype was counted many times. The chain uses TRBV3-1 and TRBJ1-5, with D possibly TRBD1 on 5 matching bases. CDR1 and CDR2 from the germline V gene are LGHDT and YNNKEL (reference sequence). V lost 2 bases and J lost 7, with 6 bases in between. The CDR3 runs to 12 residues. The CDR3, as DNA: TGTGCCAGCAGCCAACGGGGCCAGCCCCAGCATTTT. Translating gives CASSQRGQPQHF.

The chain combines TRBV5-4 with TRBJ1-2, with a possible D match to TRBD1 (6 bases). Germline V lookup: CDR1 SGHNT, CDR2 YYREEE (reference sequence). The CDR3 length is 15 residues. Trimming stripped 3 bases from V and 0 bases from J, with 12 bases between. CDR3 bases: TGTGCCAGCAGCTACTCCGGGACACCTAACTATGGCTACACCTTC. It translates to CASSYSGTPNYGYTF. Full variable domain (remainder filled in from reference TRBV5-4 and TRBJ1-2): ETGVTQSPTHLIKTRGQQVTLRCSSQSGHNTVSWYQQALGQGPQFIFQYYREEENGRGNFPPRFSGLQFPNYSSELNVNALELDDSALYLCASSYSGTPNYGYTFGSGTRLTVV.

V and J are TRBV7-3 and TRBJ2-3, with D perhaps given as TRBD1 or TRBD2 (5 bases each). Between the trimmed V and J ends, which lost 1 base and 11 bases, there was a span of 19 bases. From germline, CDR1 is SGHTA and CDR2 FQGTGA. CDR3 size: 15 residues. CDR3 sequence: CASSLMPGQKLGQYF. The CDR3 DNA is TGTGCCAGCAGCTTAATGCCGGGGCAGAAGTTAGGGCAGTATTTT.

The chain couples TRBV28 to TRBJ2-7; D is ambiguous. Between the trimmed V and J ends, which lost 5 bases and 7 bases, there was a span of 18 bases. The CDR3 sequence is 14 residues long. CDR1 MDHEN and CDR2 SYDVKM come from the germline V gene. The CDR3 sequence is CASSILPRRKEQYF. The CDR3 DNA reads TGTGCCAGCAGTATCCTCCCCCGCCGAAAGGAGCAGTACTTC.

This clonotype has at least ten counts. The chain links TRBV12-3 or TRBV12-4 to TRBJ2-1; D remains unclear. The CDR3 is made up of 13 amino acids. Between the trimmed V and J ends, which lost 3 bases and 6 bases, there was a span of 9 bases. The CDR3, as DNA: TGTGCCAGCAGTTTGGAGAGACCCAATGAGCAGTTCTTC. Amino acids: CASSLERPNEQFF.

With regard to this clonotype: With a much larger clone just one base away, this may be a read error. This rearrangement joins TRBV11-2 to TRBJ2-1, with D possibly being TRBD2 (5 bases). CDR3 size: 13 residues. CDR1 and CDR2 (germline): SGHAT, FQNNGV. The CDR3 nucleotides read TGTGCCAGCAGCGTAGATCATAGCGTACCCCAGTTCTTC. Translated: CASSVDHSVPQFF. The full variable domain, in which reference TRBV11-2 and TRBJ2-1 provide the parts outside the CDR3, is EAGVAQSPRYKIIEKRQSVAFWCNPISGHATLYWYQQILGQGPKLLIQFQNNGVVDDSQLPKDRFSAERLKGVDSTLKIQPAKLEDSAVYLCASSVDHSVPQFFGPGTRLTVL.